This T cell receptor beta chain was recovered during a study of Graves' ophthalmopathy and Graves' hyperthyroidism. Enrollment excluded any patients with other autoimmune diseases, uncontrolled infections, pregnancy or lactation. As diagnostic evidence, clinical symptoms, serum thyroxine, TRAb, thyroid ultrasound and orbital computed tomography were relied upon. RNA transcripts provided the template for amplifying TCR beta CDR3 regions. First-round RT-PCR relied on HTBI primers, and a second-round multiplex PCR came next. A single record per CDR3 protein comes from TCRdb applying MiXCR to the multiplex PCR reads. The profile shows almost 750,000 distinct CDR3 sequences, 35% to 50% of them singletons. This clonotype has only a few counts. What it recognizes is unknown. Germline V gene data show CDR1 as DFQATT and CDR2 as SNEGSKA (reference sequence). V dropped 5 bases and J dropped 8 bases, with 21 bases sitting between them. This CDR3 has 14 residues.

Findings of the study overall: Blood was where most expanded thyroid clonotypes above 0.001 frequency also turned up. It was with approximately 69% sensitivity and 72% to 75% specificity that the model predicted ophthalmopathy progression.

The receptor's source is an adult man with Graves' ophthalmopathy. Sample: peripheral blood. The chain joins TRBV20-1 to TRBJ2-5; D is uncertain. CDR3 DNA: TGCAGTGCTGAGTCGATTACCCCCCCTAGAACCCAGTACTTC. Protein: CSAESITPPRTQYF.